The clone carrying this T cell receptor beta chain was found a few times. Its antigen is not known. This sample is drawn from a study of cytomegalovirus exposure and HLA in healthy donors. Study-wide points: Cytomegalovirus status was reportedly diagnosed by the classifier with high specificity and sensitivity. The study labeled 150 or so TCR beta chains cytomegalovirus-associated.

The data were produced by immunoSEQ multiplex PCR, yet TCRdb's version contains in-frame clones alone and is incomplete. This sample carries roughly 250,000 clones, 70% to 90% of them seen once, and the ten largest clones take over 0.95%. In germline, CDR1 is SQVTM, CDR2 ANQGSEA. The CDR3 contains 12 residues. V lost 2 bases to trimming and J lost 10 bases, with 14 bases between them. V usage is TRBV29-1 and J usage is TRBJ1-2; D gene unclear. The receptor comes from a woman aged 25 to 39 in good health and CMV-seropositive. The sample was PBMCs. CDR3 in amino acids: CSVEPGKSAYTF. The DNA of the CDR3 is TGCAGCGTTGAACCGGGAAAGTCGGCCTACACCTTC.